This TCR beta chain was found in a study of regulatory T cells in long-lasting Graves disease. Details on this clonotype: Its target is unknown.

Study observations and caveats: Thyroid tissue was not sampled; only peripheral blood was.

Indicated time point: persistent/refractory GD, antithyroid drugs over 5 years with positive TRAb. After RNA was extracted from PBMCs, the TCR library was made from it. In building TCR beta libraries, iRepertoire HTBI primers were used together with Arm-PCR of CDR3 regions. TCRdb analysed the multiplex PCR reads with MiXCR anew, one entry per CDR3 protein. This sample yields hundreds of thousands of distinct CDR3 sequences, of which about 20% are seen a single time; about 8.3% belongs to the top ten. V lost 4 bases, J lost 3 bases, and 16 bases lay in between. The germline V gene encodes CDR1 SGHRS and CDR2 YFSETQ. The CDR3 loop spans 15 amino acids.

This clonotype was sampled from a female donor with Graves disease. V and J are TRBV5-1 and TRBJ1-1, with D perhaps matching TRBD1 (6 bases). Sequencing was performed on peripheral blood mononuclear cells (PBMCs), taken when the disease was refractory, from a patient treated with antithyroid drugs. The CDR3 protein is CASSASRGPYTEAFF. In DNA form, the CDR3 reads TGCGCCAGCAGCGCAAGCAGGGGACCCTACACTGAAGCTTTCTTT. Looking up the rest from reference TRBV5-1 and TRBJ1-1 gives the full variable domain: KAGVTQTPRYLIKTRGQQVTLSCSPISGHRSVSWYQQTPGQGLQFLFEYFSETQRNKGNFPGRFSGRQFSNSRSEMNVSTLELGDSALYLCASSASRGPYTEAFFGQGTRLTVV.